These 9 T cell receptor beta chains were all obtained from the same sample, sequenced in a study of Graves' ophthalmopathy and Graves' hyperthyroidism (dated by TCRdb to the late 2010s). The sequencer listed for this sample is Illumina HiSeq 2000. For repertoire sequencing, the TCR beta CDR3 regions were amplified from RNA transcripts. A first-round RT-PCR used HTBI primers with the Qiagen OneStep RT-PCR kit, followed by a second-round multiplex PCR, size selection and purification. TCRdb cleaned the public reads at Q25 with fastp, built clones with MiXCR and kept in-frame beta chains. Here each entry gathers all rows of one CDR3 protein and keeps the most common genes and DNA. Here the sample has 900,000 to 1,200,000 distinct CDR3 sequences; 35% to 40% occur a single time. The top ten clonotypes cover around 10% of the sample. The sample taken for sequencing was peripheral blood or thyroid tissue (not recorded which). The origin of the receptors is an adult man with Graves' hyperthyroidism.

The sample holds many counts of this clonotype. The rearrangement uses TRBV2 and TRBJ1-1, with TRBD1 identical over 10 bases. CDR3 length: 14 residues. Germline lookup yields CDR1 SNHLY and CDR2 FYNNEI. J was trimmed by 6 bases and V by 5 bases; bases with no gene match: 6. In DNA form, the CDR3 reads TGTGCCAGCAGTTGGGACAGGGGAGGGCCTGAAGCTTTCTTT. Its protein is CASSWDRGGPEAFF.

This chain links TRBV10-3 with TRBJ1-4, with TRBD1 identical over 7 bases. Germline CDR1 and CDR2: ENHRY and SYGVKD. The CDR3 is 13 amino acids. Trimming removed 8 bases from V and 8 bases from J; junction bases left unmatched: 8. The CDR3 coding sequence is TGTGCCATCGCGTGGGACAGTTGGGAAAAACTGTTTTTT. Its translation is CAIAWDSWEKLFF.

Only one count was recorded for this clonotype. The chain employs TRBV29-1 and TRBJ1-1, with D uncertain. The CDR3 has 13 residues. Germline CDR1 and CDR2: SQVTM and ANQGSEA. The V gene lost 0 bases and the J gene lost 4 bases, with 9 bases spanning the gap. CDR3 amino acids: CSVEDRETTEAFF. DNA of the CDR3: TGCAGCGTTGAAGATCGGGAGACCACTGAAGCTTTCTTT.

The genes are TRBV7-2 and TRBJ2-5; 7 nucleotides line up with TRBD2. The CDR3 runs to 14 residues. The V gene end was trimmed by 5 bases and the J gene end by 6 bases; junction bases not matched to a gene: 9. From germline, CDR1 is SGHTA and CDR2 FQGNSA. The CDR3 bases are TGTGCCAGCAGCCGGACTAGGAGCCTAAAGACCCAGTACTTC. Translating gives CASSRTRSLKTQYF. Together with reference TRBV7-2 and TRBJ2-5, the CDR3 gives the full variable domain: GAGVSQSPSNKVTEKGKDVELRCDPISGHTALYWYRQSLGQGLEFLIYFQGNSAPDKSGLPSDRFSAERTGGSVSTLTIQRTQQEDSAVYLCASSRTRSLKTQYFGPGTRLLVL.

The chain couples TRBV9 to TRBJ2-6; perhaps D is TRBD1 or TRBD2 (6 bases each). CDR3 size: 15 residues. Germline assignment: CDR1 SGDLS and CDR2 YYNGEE. Trimming cost V 4 bases and J 2 bases, with 10 bases left between them. CDR3 sequence: CASSQRGPGANVLTF. The CDR3 DNA sequence: TGTGCCAGCAGCCAACGGGGGCCTGGGGCCAACGTCCTGACTTTC.

The CDR3 DNA follows: TGTGCCAGCCGCCGCCAGGGACTAGCGGAAGAGACCCAGTACTTC. The encoded protein is CASRRQGLAEETQYF. J is TRBJ2-5 and V is TRBV11-2, with 11 nucleotides matching TRBD2. With V trimmed by 8 bases and J by 3 bases, 8 bases remained unmatched. Germline CDR1 reads SGHAT; CDR2 reads FQNNGV. The length of the CDR3 is 15 residues.

This chain joins TRBV7-2 and TRBJ1-2, with D possibly TRBD1 on 5 matching bases. Trimming stripped 2 bases from V and 7 bases from J, with 11 bases between. The germline gives CDR1 SGHTA, CDR2 FQGNSA. CDR3 length: 13 amino acids. The CDR3 DNA is TGTGCCAGCAGCTTACTGTTCAGGGCTGGCTACACCTTC. This sequence encodes CASSLLFRAGYTF.

This clonotype occurred many times. The chain has TRBV25-1 and TRBJ1-2; D is possibly TRBD1 (5 bases). V shed 3 bases and J shed 2 bases, with 13 bases lying between them. Germline V gives CDR1 MGHDK, CDR2 SYGVNS. The CDR3 length is 15 residues. The CDR3 protein is CASSDDRHINYGYTF. The CDR3, as DNA: TGTGCCAGCAGTGACGACAGACACATAAACTATGGCTACACCTTC.

This clonotype was counted a single time. It is likely a read error, because the conserved phenylalanine at the end of the CDR3 is missing. The DNA is left out, because the CDR3 cannot be placed on it with certainty; the CDR3 is given as TCRdb lists it. The genes are TRBV2 and TRBJ2-6; TRBD1, the table's D call, was not compared with the DNA. Germline CDR1 reads SNHLY; CDR2 reads FYNNEI. The CDR3 comprises 10 residues, both ends counted. The CDR3 protein is CASRGQGSST.